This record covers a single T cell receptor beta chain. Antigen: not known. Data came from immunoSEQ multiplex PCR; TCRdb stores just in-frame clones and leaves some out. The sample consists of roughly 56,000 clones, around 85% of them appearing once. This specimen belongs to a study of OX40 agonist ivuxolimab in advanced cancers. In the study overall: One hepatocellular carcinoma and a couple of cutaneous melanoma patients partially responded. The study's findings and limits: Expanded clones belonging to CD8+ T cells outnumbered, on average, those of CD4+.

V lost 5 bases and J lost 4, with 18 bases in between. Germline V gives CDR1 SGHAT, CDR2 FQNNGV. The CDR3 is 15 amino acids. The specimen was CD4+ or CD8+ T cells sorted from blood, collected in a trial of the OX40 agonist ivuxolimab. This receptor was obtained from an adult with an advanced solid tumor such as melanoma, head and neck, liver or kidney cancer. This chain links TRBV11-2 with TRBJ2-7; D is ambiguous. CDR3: CASSLRGVALYEQYF. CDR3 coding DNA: TGTGCCAGCAGCCTCCGAGGCGTTGCATTATACGAGCAGTACTTC.